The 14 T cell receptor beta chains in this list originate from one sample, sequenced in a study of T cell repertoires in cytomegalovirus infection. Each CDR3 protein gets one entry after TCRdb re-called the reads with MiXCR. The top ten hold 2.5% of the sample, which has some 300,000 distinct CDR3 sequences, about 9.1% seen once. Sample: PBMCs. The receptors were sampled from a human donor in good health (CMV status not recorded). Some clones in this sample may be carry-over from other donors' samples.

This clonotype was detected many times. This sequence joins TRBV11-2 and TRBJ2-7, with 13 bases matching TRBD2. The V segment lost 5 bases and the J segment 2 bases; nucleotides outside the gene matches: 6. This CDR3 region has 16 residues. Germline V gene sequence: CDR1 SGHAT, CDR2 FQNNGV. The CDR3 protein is CASSLGTSGVTYEQYV. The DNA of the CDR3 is TGTGCCAGCAGCCTAGGGACTAGCGGGGTCACCTACGAGCAGTACGTC.

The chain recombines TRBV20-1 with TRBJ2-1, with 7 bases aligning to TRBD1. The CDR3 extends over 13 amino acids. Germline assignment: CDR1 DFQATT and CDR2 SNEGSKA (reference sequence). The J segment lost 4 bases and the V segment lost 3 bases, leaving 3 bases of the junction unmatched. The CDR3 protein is CSASRQGYNEQFF. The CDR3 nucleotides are TGCAGTGCTAGCCGACAGGGTTACAATGAGCAGTTCTTC.

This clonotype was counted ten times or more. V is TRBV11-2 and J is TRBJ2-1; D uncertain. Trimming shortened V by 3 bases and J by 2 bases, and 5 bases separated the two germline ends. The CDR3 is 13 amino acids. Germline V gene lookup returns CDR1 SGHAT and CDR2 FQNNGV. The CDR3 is CASSFSPYNEQFF. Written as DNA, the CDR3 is TGTGCCAGCAGCTTTTCCCCCTACAATGAGCAGTTCTTC. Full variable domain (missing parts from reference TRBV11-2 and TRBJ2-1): EAGVAQSPRYKIIEKRQSVAFWCNPISGHATLYWYQQILGQGPKLLIQFQNNGVVDDSQLPKDRFSAERLKGVDSTLKIQPAKLEDSAVYLCASSFSPYNEQFFGPGTRLTVL.

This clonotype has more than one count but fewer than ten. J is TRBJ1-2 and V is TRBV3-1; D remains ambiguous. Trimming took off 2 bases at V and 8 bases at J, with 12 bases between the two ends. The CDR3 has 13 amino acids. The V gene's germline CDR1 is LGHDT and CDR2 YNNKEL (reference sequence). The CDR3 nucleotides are TGTGCCAGCAGCCAACTTAATAGGGCCGGCTACACCTTC. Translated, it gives CASSQLNRAGYTF. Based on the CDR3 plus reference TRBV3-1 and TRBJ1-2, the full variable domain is DTAVSQTPKYLVTQMGNDKSIKCEQNLGHDTMYWYKQDSKKFLKIMFSYNNKELIINETVPNRFSPKSPDKAHLNLHINSLELGDSAVYFCASSQLNRAGYTFGSGTRLTVV.

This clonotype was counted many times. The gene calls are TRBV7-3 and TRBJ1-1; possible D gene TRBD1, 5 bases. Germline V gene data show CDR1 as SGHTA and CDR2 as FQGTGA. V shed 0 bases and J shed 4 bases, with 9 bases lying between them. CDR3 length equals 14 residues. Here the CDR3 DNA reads TGTGCCAGCAGCTTAACGGGGGGTATCACTGAAGCTTTCTTT. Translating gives CASSLTGGITEAFF.

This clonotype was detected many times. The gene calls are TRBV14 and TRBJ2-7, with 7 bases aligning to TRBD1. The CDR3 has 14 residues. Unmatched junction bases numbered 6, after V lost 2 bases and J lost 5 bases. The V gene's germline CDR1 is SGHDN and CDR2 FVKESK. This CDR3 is CASSQRGQGNEQYV. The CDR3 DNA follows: TGTGCCAGCAGCCAAAGGGGGCAGGGCAACGAGCAGTACGTC.

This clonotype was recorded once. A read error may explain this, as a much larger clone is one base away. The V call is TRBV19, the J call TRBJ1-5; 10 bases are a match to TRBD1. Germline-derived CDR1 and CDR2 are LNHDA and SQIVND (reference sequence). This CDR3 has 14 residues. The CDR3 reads CARIRDRGNQPQNF. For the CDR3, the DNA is TGTGCCAGAATCCGGGACAGGGGCAATCAGCCCCAGAATTTT. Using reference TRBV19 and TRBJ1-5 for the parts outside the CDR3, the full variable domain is DGGITQSPKYLFRKEGQNVTLSCEQNLNHDAMYWYRQDPGQGLRLIYYSQIVNDFQKGDIAEGYSVSREKKESFPLTVTSAQKNPTAFYLCARIRDRGNQPQNFGDGTRLSIL.

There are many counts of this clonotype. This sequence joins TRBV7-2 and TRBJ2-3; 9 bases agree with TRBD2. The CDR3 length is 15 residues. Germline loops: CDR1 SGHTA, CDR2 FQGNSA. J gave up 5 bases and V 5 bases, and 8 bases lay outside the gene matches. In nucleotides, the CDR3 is TGTGCCAGCAGCACCCCGGGACTAGCCCAAGATACGCAGTATTTT. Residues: CASSTPGLAQDTQYF.

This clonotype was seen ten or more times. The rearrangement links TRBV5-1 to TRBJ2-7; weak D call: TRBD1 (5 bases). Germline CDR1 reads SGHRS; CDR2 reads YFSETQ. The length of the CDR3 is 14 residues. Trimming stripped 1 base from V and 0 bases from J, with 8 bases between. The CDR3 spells CASSLQGASYEQYF. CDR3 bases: TGCGCCAGCAGCTTGCAGGGCGCCTCCTACGAGCAGTACTTC.

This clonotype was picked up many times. The CDR3 DNA is TGTGCCAGCAGCCAAGTATCCGGCGGAATCTACAATGAGCAGTTCTTC. Translation gives CASSQVSGGIYNEQFF. The V and J genes are TRBV4-2 and TRBJ2-1; no clear D. The CDR3 is 16 amino acids. Looked up from germline, CDR1 is LGHNA and CDR2 is YNFKEQ. V was cut by 1 base and J by 3 bases, with 13 bases left in between.

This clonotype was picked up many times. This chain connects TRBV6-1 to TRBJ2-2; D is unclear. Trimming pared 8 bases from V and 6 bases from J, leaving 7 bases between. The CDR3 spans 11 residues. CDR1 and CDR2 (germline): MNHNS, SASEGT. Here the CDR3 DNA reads TGTGCCAGCCTTGGCCCCGGGGAGCTGTTTTTT. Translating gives CASLGPGELFF.

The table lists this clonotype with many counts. Written as DNA, the CDR3 is TGCAGCGTGGGACGGAGGTTGCGCGCTGAAGCTTTCTTT. This translates into CSVGRRLRAEAFF. The V gene is TRBV29-1, the J gene TRBJ1-1, with a weak D call TRBD1 (5 bases). Germline CDR1 reads SQVTM; CDR2 reads ANQGSEA. This CDR3 spans 13 amino acids. V was shortened by 6 bases and J by 6 bases, with 17 bases between the two germline ends.

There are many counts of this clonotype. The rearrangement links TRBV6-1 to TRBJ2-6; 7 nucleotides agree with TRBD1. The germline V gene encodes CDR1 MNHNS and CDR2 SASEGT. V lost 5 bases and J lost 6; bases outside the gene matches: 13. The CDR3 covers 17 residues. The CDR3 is CASSYFDRAFEANVLTF. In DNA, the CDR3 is TGTGCCAGCAGTTATTTCGACAGGGCGTTTGAGGCCAACGTCCTGACTTTC.

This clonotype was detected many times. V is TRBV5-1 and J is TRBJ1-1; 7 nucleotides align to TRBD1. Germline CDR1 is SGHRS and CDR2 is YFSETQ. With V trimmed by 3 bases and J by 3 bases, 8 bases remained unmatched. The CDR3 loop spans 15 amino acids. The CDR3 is CASSSKQGKDTEAFF. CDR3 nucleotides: TGCGCCAGCAGCTCTAAACAGGGGAAGGACACTGAAGCTTTCTTT.